The 5 T cell receptor beta chains presented below share a single source sample, sequenced in a study of technical replicates of blood from a handful of donors. Sequencing used immunoSEQ multiplex PCR; TCRdb keeps in-frame clones, though not all of them. The sample carries about 93,000 clones, around 95% recorded once. The sample consisted of T cells isolated from PBMCs. The receptors were gathered from a human donor in good health.

The chain employs TRBV28 and TRBJ2-5; 8 nucleotides match TRBD1. V dropped 7 bases and J dropped 5; count of bases not matched to a gene: 9. There are 14 residues in the CDR3. Looked up from germline, CDR1 is MDHEN and CDR2 is SYDVKM. The DNA for the CDR3 is TGTGCCAGCAAGGTTTGGGGACAGGCGGAGACCCAGTACTTC. Its translation is CASKVWGQAETQYF.

The genes are TRBV5-1 and TRBJ2-5; 12 nucleotides agree with TRBD1. J was trimmed by 5 bases and V by 1 base; bases with no gene match: 12. The CDR3 loop spans 18 amino acids. From germline, CDR1 is SGHRS and CDR2 YFSETQ. CDR3 sequence reads: CASSLKWSGTGGRETQYF. CDR3 nucleotides: TGCGCCAGCAGCTTGAAGTGGTCGGGGACAGGGGGCCGGGAGACCCAGTACTTC.

The chain links TRBV28 to TRBJ1-2, with 7 positions matching TRBD1. J lost 4 bases, V lost 1 base, and 18 bases had no gene match. The CDR3 has 19 residues. Germline CDR1 MDHEN, CDR2 SYDVKM. CDR3 nucleotides: TGTGCCAGCAGTTTATTCCAAGATTTTGCAGGGGGTGTGGGCTATGGCTACACCTTC. The encoded protein is CASSLFQDFAGGVGYGYTF.

CDR3 residues: CASSLARGGDTQYF. The CDR3 DNA reads as TGCGCCAGCAGCTTGGCCCGGGGGGGAGATACGCAGTATTTT. This rearrangement joins TRBV5-1 to TRBJ2-3; TRBD2 matches at 8 bases. Germline V lookup: CDR1 SGHRS, CDR2 YFSETQ. Trimming removed 0 bases from V and 5 bases from J; junction bases left unmatched: 2. The CDR3 runs 14 residues.

The V call is TRBV28, the J call TRBJ2-7; TRBD2 matches 7 bases. The CDR3 totals 15 residues. J lost 7 bases, V lost 2 bases, and 11 bases had no gene match. The germline CDR1 and CDR2 sequences are MDHEN and SYDVKM. CDR3 nucleotides: TGTGCCAGCAGTTTACATCAGCGGATCGGGGGGGAGCAGTACTTC. This codes for CASSLHQRIGGEQYF.